A single TCR beta chain is shown here with its context. Its antigen is undetermined. This sample is part of a study of long-term antiretroviral therapy in people with HIV. The libraries were made with immunoSEQ v3.0 at survey level. Produced via immunoSEQ multiplex PCR; TCRdb's table is partial and in-frame only. Altogether around 26,000 clones are present, roughly 80% being singletons, with the ten largest covering roughly 12%. The CDR3 spans 15 residues. CDR1 is MGHRA, CDR2 YSYEKL, per germline. Trimming removed 1 base from V and 0 bases from J, with 7 bases in between. Study-level points and caveats: ART adherence, viral resistance and therapy changes were not recorded.

The receptor's source is a woman between 40 and 55 years old with HIV. The specimen was unsorted PBMCs, collected 1.1 years before starting antiretroviral therapy. The chain recombines TRBV4-1 with TRBJ2-1; D is unresolved. This chain's CDR3 is CASSQGGGSYNEQFF. The CDR3 DNA reads TGCGCCAGCAGCCAAGGAGGCGGCTCCTACAATGAGCAGTTCTTC.